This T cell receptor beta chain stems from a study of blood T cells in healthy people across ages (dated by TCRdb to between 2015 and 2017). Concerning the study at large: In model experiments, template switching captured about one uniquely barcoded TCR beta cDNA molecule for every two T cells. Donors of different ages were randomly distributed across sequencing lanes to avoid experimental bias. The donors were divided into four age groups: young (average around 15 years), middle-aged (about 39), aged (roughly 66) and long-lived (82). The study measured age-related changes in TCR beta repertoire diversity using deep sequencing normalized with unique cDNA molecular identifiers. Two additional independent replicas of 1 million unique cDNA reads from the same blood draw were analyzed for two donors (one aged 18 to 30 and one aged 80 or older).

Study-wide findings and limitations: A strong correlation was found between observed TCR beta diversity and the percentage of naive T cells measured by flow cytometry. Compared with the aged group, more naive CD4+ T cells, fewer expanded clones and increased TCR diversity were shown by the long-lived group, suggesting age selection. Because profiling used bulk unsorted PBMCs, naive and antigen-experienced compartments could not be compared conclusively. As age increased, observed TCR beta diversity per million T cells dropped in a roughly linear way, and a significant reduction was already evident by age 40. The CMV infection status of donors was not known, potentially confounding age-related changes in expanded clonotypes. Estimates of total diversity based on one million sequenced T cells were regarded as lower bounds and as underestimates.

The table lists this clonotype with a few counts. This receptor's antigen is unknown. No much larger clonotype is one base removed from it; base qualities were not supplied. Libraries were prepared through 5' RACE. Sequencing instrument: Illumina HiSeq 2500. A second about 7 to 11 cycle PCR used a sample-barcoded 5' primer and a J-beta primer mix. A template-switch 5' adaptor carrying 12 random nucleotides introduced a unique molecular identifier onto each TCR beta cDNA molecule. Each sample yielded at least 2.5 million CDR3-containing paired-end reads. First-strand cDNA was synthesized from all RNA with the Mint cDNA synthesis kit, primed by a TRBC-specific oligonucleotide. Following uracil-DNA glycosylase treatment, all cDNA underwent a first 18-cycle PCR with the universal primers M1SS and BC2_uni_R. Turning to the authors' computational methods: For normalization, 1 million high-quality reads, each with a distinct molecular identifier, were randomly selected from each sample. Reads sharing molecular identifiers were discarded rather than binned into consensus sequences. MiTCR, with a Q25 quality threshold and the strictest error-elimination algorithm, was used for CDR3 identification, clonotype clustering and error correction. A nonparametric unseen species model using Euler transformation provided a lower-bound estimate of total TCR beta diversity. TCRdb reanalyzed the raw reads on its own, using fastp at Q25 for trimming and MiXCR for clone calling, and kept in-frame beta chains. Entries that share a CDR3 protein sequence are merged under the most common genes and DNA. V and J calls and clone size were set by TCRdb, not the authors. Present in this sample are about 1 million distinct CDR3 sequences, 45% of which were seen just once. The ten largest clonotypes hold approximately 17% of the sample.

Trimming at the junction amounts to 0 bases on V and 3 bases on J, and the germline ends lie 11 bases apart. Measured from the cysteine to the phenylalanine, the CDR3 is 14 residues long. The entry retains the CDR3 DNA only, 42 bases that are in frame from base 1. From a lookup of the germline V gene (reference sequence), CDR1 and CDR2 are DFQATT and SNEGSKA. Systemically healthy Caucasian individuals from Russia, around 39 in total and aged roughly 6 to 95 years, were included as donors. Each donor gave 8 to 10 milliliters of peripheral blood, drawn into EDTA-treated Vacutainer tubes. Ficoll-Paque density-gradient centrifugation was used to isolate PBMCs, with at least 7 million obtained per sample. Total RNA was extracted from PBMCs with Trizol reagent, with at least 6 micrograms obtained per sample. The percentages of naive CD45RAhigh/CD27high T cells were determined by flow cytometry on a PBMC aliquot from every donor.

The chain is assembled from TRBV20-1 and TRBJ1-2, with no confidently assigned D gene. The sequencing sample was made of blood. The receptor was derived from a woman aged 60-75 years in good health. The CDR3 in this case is CSARDLLTDYGYTF. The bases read TGCAGTGCTAGAGATCTCTTGACGGACTATGGCTACACCTTC.